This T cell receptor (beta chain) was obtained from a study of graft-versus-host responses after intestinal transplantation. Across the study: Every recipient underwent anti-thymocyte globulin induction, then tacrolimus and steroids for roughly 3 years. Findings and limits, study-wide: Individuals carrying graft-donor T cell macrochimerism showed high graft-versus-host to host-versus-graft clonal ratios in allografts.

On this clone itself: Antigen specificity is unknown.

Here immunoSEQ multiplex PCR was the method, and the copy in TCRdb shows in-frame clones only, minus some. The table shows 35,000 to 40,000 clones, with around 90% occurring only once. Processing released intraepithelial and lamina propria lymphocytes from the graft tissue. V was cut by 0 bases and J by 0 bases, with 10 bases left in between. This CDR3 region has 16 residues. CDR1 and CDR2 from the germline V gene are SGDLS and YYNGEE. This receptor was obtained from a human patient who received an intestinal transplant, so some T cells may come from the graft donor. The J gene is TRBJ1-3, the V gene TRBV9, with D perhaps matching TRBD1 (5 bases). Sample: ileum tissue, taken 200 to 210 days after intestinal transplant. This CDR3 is CASSVGGRGSGNTIYF. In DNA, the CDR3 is TGTGCCAGCAGCGTAGGGGGGAGAGGCTCTGGAAACACCATATATTTT. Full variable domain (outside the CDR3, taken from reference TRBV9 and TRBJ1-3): DSGVTQTPKHLITATGQRVTLRCSPRSGDLSVYWYQQSLDQGLQFLIQYYNGEERAKGNILERFSAQQFPDLHSELNLSSLELGDSALYFCASSVGGRGSGNTIYFGEGSWLTVV.